A single sample gave rise to the 30 T cell receptor delta chains below, sequenced in a study of gamma-delta chains in newborns, infants, children. TCRdb re-called the reads through CATT. This sample has some 4,200 delta-chain clones; over 2% occur once, and the top ten carry approximately 14%. The material sequenced was blood. These receptors all come from a child who was a newborn, infant or young child, either healthy, febrile or measles-vaccinated (not recorded which).

In regard to this clone: A read error likely explains why the TCRdb protein, taken from a much larger clone, differs from this DNA's translation at residue 12; the protein shown is translated from the DNA. The chain is built from TRDV2 and TRDJ3; TRDD3 aligns across 13 bases. The ends lost 3 bases at V and 0 bases at J; junction bases unmatched: 10. The CDR3 is made up of 21 amino acids. In germline, CDR1 is GEAIGNYY, CDR2 EKD. CDR3 DNA: TGTGCCTGTGACCCATTACTGGGGGATACGCCGAACTCCTGGGACACCCGACAGATGTTTTTC. Protein: CACDPLLGDTPNSWDTRQMFF.

This clone was seen a few times. TCRdb's listed protein matches a much larger clone and diverges from this DNA's translation at residue 8, likely through a read error; the protein shown comes from the DNA. This chain links TRDV1 with TRDJ1; TRDD3 aligns across 13 bases. Germline CDR1 TSWWSYY, CDR2 QGS. The CDR3 loop spans 21 amino acids. CDR3 sequence (DNA): TGTGCTCTTGGCGAACCCTCCTCCCAGGGTACTGGGGGATACGCGGGCGATAAACTCATCTTT. It specifies CALGEPSSQGTGGYAGDKLIF.

On this clone itself: TCRdb has a much larger clone's protein, which differs at residue 8 from the translation of this DNA, likely because of a read error; what is shown is the protein translated from the DNA. The chain has TRDV2 and TRDJ3; D may be TRDD3 (6 bases). V lost 0 bases, J lost 0 bases, and 11 bases lay in between. There are 18 residues in the CDR3. Germline CDR1 GEAIGNYY, CDR2 EKD. The DNA for the CDR3 is TGTGCCTGTGACACCTGGGGGGTACGCTCCTGGGACACCCGACAGATGTTTTTC. Translating it yields CACDTWGVRSWDTRQMFF.

This clone came up a few times. The protein TCRdb lists belongs to a much larger clone and differs from this DNA's translation at residues 5 and 6, which points to a read error; the protein shown is made from the DNA. This rearrangement joins TRDV2 to TRDJ3; 11 bases fit TRDD3. The CDR3 is made up of 18 amino acids. The V segment lost 3 bases and the J segment 2 bases; nucleotides outside the gene matches: 5. From germline, CDR1 is GEAIGNYY and CDR2 EKD. CDR3 residues: CACDSLLGDTWDTRQMFF. The CDR3 region has the DNA TGTGCCTGTGACTCCTTACTGGGGGATACCTGGGACACCCGACAGATGTTTTTC.

Comments on this clone: TCRdb's entry gives the protein of a much larger clone, which mismatches this DNA's translation at residue 16, likely from a read error; the protein reported here is translated from the DNA. The DNA for the CDR3 is TGTGCCTGTGACACGCTTACTGGGGGACCGCCTTTGACAGCACAACGCTTCTTT. Its protein product is CACDTLTGGPPLTAQRFF. This chain connects TRDV2 to TRDJ2, with 9 nucleotides matching TRDD3. This CDR3 has 18 residues. Germline CDR1 is GEAIGNYY and CDR2 is EKD.

This clone was counted only a few times. This DNA's translation differs at residue 13 from TCRdb's protein, which comes from a much larger clone; a read error is likely, and the protein shown is translated from the DNA. The same CDR3 arises from other DNA sequences in this sample as well. The chain carries TRDV2 and TRDJ2, with TRDD3 matching 9 bases. The germline gives CDR1 GEAIGNYY, CDR2 EKD. The CDR3 covers 18 residues. CDR3 protein: CACDTLTGGPPLAAQLFF. CDR3 DNA sequence: TGTGCCTGTGACACGCTTACTGGGGGACCGCCTTTGGCAGCACAACTCTTCTTT.

This clone is deemed large. Other DNA sequences from this sample encode an identical CDR3 as well. This rearrangement joins TRDV1 to TRDJ1, with TRDD3 matching 11 bases. This CDR3 comprises 18 residues. V was clipped by 8 bases and J by 2 bases; unmatched bases: 16. From germline, CDR1 is TSWWSYY and CDR2 QGS. The CDR3 nucleotides read TGTGCTCTTTTTCCTTCCTACTGGGGGATAAGCTGGACCGATAAACTCATCTTT. It encodes CALFPSYWGISWTDKLIF.

This clone appeared a few times. For this DNA, TCRdb reports the protein of a much larger clone, which diverges at residue 4, most likely from a read error; the protein presented here is translated directly from the DNA. The rearrangement uses TRDV2 and TRDJ2; D uncertain. V lost 5 bases, J lost 1 base, and 10 bases lay in between. The CDR3 consists of 14 residues. Germline V gives CDR1 GEAIGNYY, CDR2 EKD. Here the CDR3 DNA reads TGTGCCTGTGGCGACGGAAATTTGACAGCACAACTCTTCTTT. Protein product: CACGDGNLTAQLFF.

On this clone: With only one base between it and a far larger clone, this is likely a read error. Other DNA sequences in this specimen translate into the identical CDR3. The chain links TRDV1 to TRDJ1, with D unresolved. V gave up 0 bases and J gave up 5 bases, with 22 bases separating them. This CDR3 comprises 18 residues. The germline CDR1 and CDR2 sequences are TSWWSYY and QGS. This chain's CDR3 is CALGELGTHAGLTDKLIF. CDR3 nucleotide sequence: TGTGCTCTTGGGGAACTCGGCACCCACGCCGGACTCACTGATAAACTCATCTTT.

By sample share, this clone is medium-sized (0.01 to 0.1%). At the DNA level, this CDR3 is encoded by other sequences in the same sample as well. The genes are TRDV1 and TRDJ1; 12 bases match TRDD3. This CDR3 contains 26 residues. CDR1 and CDR2 (germline): TSWWSYY, QGS. J lost 0 bases, V lost 3 bases, and 32 bases had no gene match. CDR3 in amino acids: CALGEPLFLLKVLGDTARSYTDKLIF. The CDR3 DNA reads as TGTGCTCTTGGGGAGCCCCTCTTCCTATTGAAAGTACTGGGGGATACCGCACGATCCTACACCGATAAACTCATCTTT.

Concerning this clone itself: This sequence is one base from a far larger clone and is likely a read error. The chain joins TRDV2 to TRDJ3, with 10 bases aligning to TRDD3. Germline trimming cut 3 bases from V and 5 bases from J; bases unmatched to any gene: 6. Germline assignment: CDR1 GEAIGNYY and CDR2 EKD. The CDR3 runs to 17 residues. CDR3 sequence (DNA): TGTGCCTGTGACGAACTGGGGGATTCCCGGGACACCCGACAGATGTTTTTC. This sequence encodes CACDELGDSRDTRQMFF.

A remark on this clone: A far more abundant clone sits one base away, making this likely a read error. The chain is built from TRDV1 and TRDJ1; TRDD3 matches at 13 bases. CDR3 length: 23 amino acids. Per germline, CDR1 TSWWSYY and CDR2 QGS. Losses at the gene ends were 5 bases for V and 7 bases for J; bases not matched to a gene: 31. The CDR3 DNA follows: TGTGCTCTTGGGCCCCAAGGGGCTGGCCTACGTGCCACTGGGGGATACGCGGAATTTAAACTCATCTTT. Its translation is CALGPQGAGLRATGGYAEFKLIF.

This clone was recorded a few times. This DNA translates differently at residue 3 from the TCRdb protein, which is that of a much larger clone; a read error is likely, and the protein shown is the DNA's own translation. The gene calls are TRDV3 and TRDJ1; no firm D call. Trimming stripped 4 bases from V and 7 bases from J, with 22 bases between. Germline V gives CDR1 TVYSNPD, CDR2 GDNSRS (reference sequence). CDR3 length: 14 amino acids. DNA of the CDR3: TGTGCCTCCTTTCGAGGCTACGGCTACTTTAAACTCATCTTT. This sequence encodes CASFRGYGYFKLIF.

About this clone: The protein that TCRdb holds for this DNA derives from a much larger clone and differs from the translated DNA at residue 10, which likely indicates a read error; the protein shown here is translated from the DNA. The rearrangement uses TRDV2 and TRDJ2; 7 positions agree with TRDD3. Per the germline V gene, CDR1 is GEAIGNYY and CDR2 is EKD. This CDR3 region has 16 residues. V shed 1 base and J 4 bases; nucleotides not matched to a gene: 8. The CDR3 DNA follows: TGTGCCTGTGACACTAGGCCTGGGGGCTCGACAGCACAACTCTTCTTT. Its translation: CACDTRPGGSTAQLFF.

As regards this clone: For this DNA, TCRdb reports the protein of a much larger clone, which diverges at residue 4, most likely from a read error; the protein presented here is translated directly from the DNA. The chain joins TRAV29/DV5 to TRDJ3; a possible D gene is TRDD3 (5 bases). The CDR3 length is 15 residues. Germline values: CDR1 NSMFDY, CDR2 ISSIKDK. Trimming cost V 4 bases and J 0 bases, with 8 bases left between them. DNA of the CDR3: TGTGCAGCACCTGGGAGCTCCTGGGACACCCGACAGATGTTTTTC. Its translation: CAAPGSSWDTRQMFF. The full variable domain, its missing parts supplied by reference TRAV29/DV5 and TRDJ3, is DQQVKQNSPSLSVQEGRISILNCDYTNSMFDYFLWYKKYPAEGPTFLISISSIKDKNEDGRFTVFLNKSAKHLSLHIVPSQPGDSAVYFCAAPGSSWDTRQMFFGTGIKLFVEP.

This clone was seen a few times. A far larger clone lies a single base away; this is likely a read error. Distinct nucleotide sequences in the sample also encode this CDR3. The chain combines TRDV2 with TRDJ1; no firm D call. The CDR3 is made up of 14 amino acids. CDR1 is GEAIGNYY and CDR2 is EKD in the germline V gene. Trimming pared 1 base from V and 0 bases from J, leaving 8 bases between. Here the CDR3 DNA reads TGTGCCTGTGACACTGGAGGGAACACCGATAAACTCATCTTT. Its protein product is CACDTGGNTDKLIF.

In regard to this clone: A far bigger clonotype differs at one base, so this is likely a read error. CDR3: CALGELGLDTPKSSWGILGTDKLIF. The CDR3 DNA follows: TGTGCTCTTGGGGAACTTGGACTTGACACTCCGAAATCTAGCTGGGGGATACTCGGCACCGATAAACTCATCTTT. This rearrangement joins TRDV1 to TRDJ1; 11 nucleotides match TRDD3. The CDR3 runs to 25 residues. Looked up from germline, CDR1 is TSWWSYY and CDR2 is QGS. The J segment lost 1 base and the V segment lost 0 bases, leaving 28 bases of the junction unmatched.

This clone is judged large. Other nucleotide sequences in the sample specify the same CDR3. The chain has TRAV29/DV5 and TRDJ1; D is uncertain. V lost 0 bases and J 0 bases, leaving 15 bases between the germline ends. This CDR3 is 16 amino acids long. CDR1 is NSMFDY, CDR2 ISSIKDK, per germline. The CDR3 sequence: CAASEGSGGYTDKLIF. In nucleotides, the CDR3 is TGTGCAGCAAGCGAGGGCTCTGGCGGGTACACCGATAAACTCATCTTT.

About this clone itself: The protein TCRdb lists belongs to a much larger clone and differs from this DNA's translation at residues 5 and 9, which points to a read error; the protein shown is made from the DNA. This chain uses TRDV2 with TRDJ3; 9 nucleotides match TRDD3. Germline V gene lookup returns CDR1 GEAIGNYY and CDR2 EKD. The CDR3 spans 18 residues. With 3 bases clipped from V and 2 bases from J, the junction kept 7 bases outside the gene matches. The chain's CDR3 is CACDAGGYTAWDTRQMFF. CDR3 DNA sequence: TGTGCCTGTGACGCGGGGGGATACACGGCCTGGGACACCCGACAGATGTTTTTC.

To note about this clone: TCRdb's protein, taken from a much larger clone, differs from this DNA's translation at residue 11, likely owing to a read error; the protein displayed comes from the DNA. The J gene is TRDJ1, the V gene TRDV2; D unresolved. The CDR3 sequence is 13 residues long. Germline values: CDR1 GEAIGNYY, CDR2 EKD. The CDR3 nucleotides are TGTGCCTGTGGAGATTCCCACACCGATAAATTCATCTTT. It encodes CACGDSHTDKFIF.

This clone was found a few times. The protein TCRdb lists belongs to a much larger clone and differs from this DNA's translation at residue 11, which points to a read error; the protein shown is made from the DNA. The chain carries TRDV2 and TRDJ3, with 7 bases matching TRDD3. The CDR3 covers 15 residues. CDR1 is GEAIGNYY, CDR2 EKD, per germline. The CDR3 is CACDTGYWDTQQMFF. The CDR3 DNA follows: TGTGCCTGTGACACGGGATACTGGGACACCCAACAGATGTTTTTC.

This clone has only a few counts. The chain is built from TRDV2 and TRDJ3, with 9 bases lining up with TRDD3. Unmatched junction bases numbered 6, after V lost 1 base and J lost 3 bases. The CDR3 is 18 amino acids. Germline CDR1 reads GEAIGNYY; CDR2 reads EKD. CDR3 sequence (DNA): TGTGCCTGTGACACGTGGGGGGATACCGGCTGGGACACCCGACAGATGTTTTTC. This encodes CACDTWGDTGWDTRQMFF.

Regarding this clone: TCRdb pairs this DNA with a much larger clone's protein that differs at residue 15, likely a read error; the protein shown was translated from the DNA. The gene calls are TRDV2 and TRDJ3; 12 bases align to TRDD3. The CDR3 has 20 amino acids. Per germline, CDR1 GEAIGNYY and CDR2 EKD. CDR3 sequence: CACDTGTGGYTAWDIRQMFF. The CDR3 coding sequence is TGTGCCTGTGACACCGGTACTGGGGGATACACGGCTTGGGACATCCGACAGATGTTTTTC.

This clone occurred a few times. The TCRdb record carries a much larger clone's protein, which differs from this DNA's translation at residue 10; a read error is the likely cause, and the protein listed here is the DNA translation. This chain connects TRDV1 to TRDJ1; D perhaps matches TRDD2 (9 bases). V was trimmed by 8 bases and J by 2 bases, leaving 27 bases between them. Germline-derived CDR1 and CDR2 are TSWWSYY and QGS. CDR3 length: 18 amino acids. The CDR3 DNA follows: TGTGCTCTTTTTCCTTCCTACTGGGGGGTAAGCTGGACCGATAAACTCATCTTT. Its protein is CALFPSYWGVSWTDKLIF.

About this clone itself: The protein held in TCRdb is that of a much larger clone and does not match this DNA's translation at residue 15, likely because of a read error; the protein shown is translated from the DNA. The chain combines TRDV2 with TRDJ3, with D perhaps matching TRDD3 (6 bases). This CDR3 is built from 17 residues. The germline V gene has CDR1 GEAIGNYY and CDR2 EKD. The CDR3 reads CACDSTGSSWDTRQTFF. CDR3 coding DNA: TGTGCCTGTGACAGTACTGGGAGCTCCTGGGACACCCGACAGACGTTTTTC.

Notes on this clone: The TCRdb protein comes from a much larger clone and disagrees with this DNA's translation at residue 7, likely due to a read error; the protein given here is derived from the DNA. Additional DNA sequences in this sample encode the identical CDR3. This rearrangement joins TRDV2 to TRDJ3; TRDD3 matches at 10 bases. Trimming at V came to 0 bases and at J to 0 bases, leaving 4 bases not matched to a gene. Germline V lookup: CDR1 GEAIGNYY, CDR2 EKD. The CDR3 runs to 19 residues. The CDR3 DNA reads TGTGCCTGTGACACCGGAAGGGGGATACGCTCCTGGGACACCCGACAGATGTTTTTC. It yields the protein CACDTGRGIRSWDTRQMFF.

V gene TRDV1 combines with J gene TRDJ1; D unclear. With 3 bases removed from V and 0 bases from J, the gap between germline ends came to 14 bases. The germline V gene encodes CDR1 TSWWSYY and CDR2 QGS. The CDR3 contains 16 residues. The CDR3 loop is CALGDRPRRNTDKLIF. CDR3 DNA sequence: TGTGCTCTTGGGGACAGGCCGCGCAGAAACACCGATAAACTCATCTTT.

As to this clone: This is likely an artifact of a read error, given a far larger clone one base away. Other DNA sequences from this sample encode an identical CDR3 as well. The J gene is TRDJ1, the V gene TRAV29/DV5; no reliable D call. The length of the CDR3 is 16 residues. Germline values: CDR1 NSMFDY, CDR2 ISSIKDK. CDR3 DNA: TGTGCGGCAAGCGAGGGCTCTGGCGGGTACACCGATAAACTCATCTTT. Protein product: CAASEGSGGYTDKLIF.

As to this clone: TCRdb attributes to this sequence the protein of a much larger clone, which differs from the DNA translation at residue 5; a read error is likely, and the protein displayed is translated from the DNA. The chain carries TRDV1 and TRDJ1; no clear D gene. CDR1 and CDR2 (germline): TSWWSYY, QGS. This CDR3 spans 15 amino acids. V lost 4 bases and J 0 bases, leaving 12 bases between the germline ends. The CDR3 nucleotides read TGTGCTCTTGGGGGACGCCGCCTATACACCGATAAACTCATCTTT. This sequence encodes CALGGRRLYTDKLIF.

A few counts support this clone. A single base separates this from a much larger clone, so it may be a read error. Other DNA sequences within the sample encode an identical CDR3. V is TRDV1 and J is TRDJ2; 8 nucleotides match TRDD3. This CDR3 has 19 amino acids. CDR1 is TSWWSYY, CDR2 QGS, per germline. The CDR3 nucleotides read TGTGCCCTTGGGACGCTACGGGGGATAGGACCTCCTTTGACAGCACAACTCTTCTTT. This sequence encodes CALGTLRGIGPPLTAQLFF.